This TCR beta chain was sequenced in a study of cytomegalovirus exposure and HLA in healthy donors. Study-level findings and limits: Previously analyzed data showed that most TCR beta V segments were productive at a frequency of about 87% or about 30%. As confirmed in vitro, a few CMV-associated chains were specific for CMV antigens. Researchers reportedly found TCR beta sequences accurately predicted most subjects' HLA-A and HLA-B alleles.

J lost 0 bases, V lost 0 bases, and 7 bases had no gene match. The CDR3 contains 17 residues. PCR involved 60 Vbeta and 13 Jbeta primers. The repertoire was sequenced with immunoSEQ multiplex PCR; TCRdb's copy has only in-frame clones and lacks some. The top ten hold about 5.9% of the sample, which has about 150,000 clones, less than 85% seen once. As to this clone: Its antigen remains unknown.

The sample comprised PBMCs. The J gene is TRBJ2-7, the V gene TRBV23-1; 8 bases are shared with TRBD1. TRBV23-1 is an ORF, and what it does is uncertain. The sequence came from a man aged 50-60 years in good health and CMV-seropositive. CDR3 coding DNA: TGCGCCAGCAGTCAATCGATTTGGGACAGGTACTCCTACGAGCAGTACTTC. Its protein product is CASSQSIWDRYSYEQYF.